The present entry profiles one TCR beta chain with its context. Only one count was recorded for this clonotype. Its antigen remains undetermined. No much larger clone is present one base from it, and per-base qualities are unavailable. A single read offers scant evidence. These data come from a study of CD8 T cells in Susac syndrome (dated by TCRdb to about 2019). With regard to the full study: Whether CD8+ T cell activation and differentiation in Susac syndrome was antigen driven was tested using repertoire sequencing. The clonality of the CD8+ T cell repertoire was compared across more than 9 healthy donors, some 14 Susac syndrome patients and under 19 multiple sclerosis patients.

RNA was extracted using the RNeasy kit, and about 0.45 to 1 ug of the RNA was reverse transcribed with random hexamers. TCR beta CDR3 regions were amplified with the immunoSEQ multiplex PCR assay covering 54 Vbeta and 13 Jbeta segments. PCR amplification bias was corrected by using a synthetic template baseline for primer optimization and computational correction. The paper's data handling went like this. Reads were annotated to V, D and J genes per IMGT and analyzed with immunoSEQ Analyzer, keeping only productive sequences. To calculate clonality, Shannon entropy was normalized by log2 of the number of productive unique sequences and then subtracted from one. For each patient and control, public and private clones were evaluated within the 100 most prevalent clones. A clone was defined as Susac-specific if it was absent from the healthy and MS cohorts, from 1052 published viral clones and from other ImmuneACCESS disease sequences. TCRdb trimmed public reads at Q25 via fastp, called clones via MiXCR and kept in-frame beta chains. Entries are consolidated by CDR3 protein sequence, retaining the most common genes and DNA. TCRdb's processing, not the authors' own work, is the source of the V and J calls. The sample contains around 79,000 distinct CDR3 sequences, roughly 95% of them found a single time. The ten largest account for approximately 0.4% of the sample.

Peripheral blood CD8+ and CD4+ T cells from healthy donors, Susac syndrome patients and multiple sclerosis patients were profiled using high-throughput TCR beta sequencing. Multiple sclerosis controls were treatment-naive patients with stable or active relapsing-remitting disease fulfilling revised McDonald criteria. Bulk CD8+ and CD4+ T cells were purified by magnetic negative isolation, while CD8+ TEMRA cells were enriched using FACS. Blood was collected in EDTA tubes and processed within 24 hours, with PBMCs isolated through density gradient centrifugation. PBMCs intended for TCR sequencing were cryopreserved in liquid nitrogen and thawed later in a water bath at 37 degrees C. A purity of at least 90% was achieved for sorted or isolated CD4+, CD8+ and CD8+ TEMRA cells. There are 14 amino acids in the CDR3, from cysteine to phenylalanine inclusive. Only the CDR3 region is kept as DNA, spanning 42 bases read in frame from base 1. V is clipped by 8 bases and J by 2 bases, and the sequence between their germline boundaries is 15 bases long.

Beyond this particular receptor, the publication reports: The TCR sequencing and HLA analysis was acknowledged to have included a relatively small number of individuals.

The sequence was obtained from a human donor with multiple sclerosis. Here the chain combines TRBV12-3 or TRBV12-4 and TRBJ2-5; a tentative D call is TRBD2 (6 bases match). The sample was CD8+ T cells from PBMCs. Read as DNA, the sequence is TGTGCCAGCGTAGTTGGGGACTGGCAAGAGACCCAGTACTTC. The encoded protein is CASVVGDWQETQYF.